This record looks at one T cell receptor beta chain sequence and its context. In the authors' methods: Reference gene primer amplification gave nucleated cell count estimates. The method was immunoSEQ multiplex PCR; TCRdb's version includes in-frame clones alone and lacks a portion of them. That table is the source of V, J and clone size, and D and trimming were worked out from the DNA. This table has 70,000 to 90,000 clones, around 88% appearing once. These data belong to a study of blood T cell repertoires in COVID-19. The overall study: Italy, Spain and the United States were the sources of the convalescent and acute COVID-19 samples. From T cells, B-cell-depleted T cells, or PBMCs came the material, which was cDNA or gDNA.

Trimming cost V 1 base and J 3 bases; bases outside gene matches: 2. The CDR3 extends over 17 amino acids. Germline CDR1 reads SGHRS; CDR2 reads YFSETQ. The genes are TRBV5-1 and TRBJ2-1, with TRBD2 matching over 15 bases. The clonotype was recovered from a man aged 60 to 69 with acute or convalescent COVID-19. The sequencing input was peripheral blood. The CDR3 reads CASSLRTSGRGYNEQFF. Here the CDR3 DNA reads TGCGCCAGCAGCTTGAGGACTAGCGGGAGGGGCTACAATGAGCAGTTCTTC.